Listed below are T cell receptor beta chains from one sample, sequenced in a study of blood T cells in healthy people across ages. TCRdb reprocessed the 5' RACE reads via MiXCR and lists one record per CDR3 protein. In the table there are roughly 930,000 distinct CDR3 sequences, roughly 50% of which are singletons. The source material was blood. The receptors come from a man younger than 45 in good health. Both conserved end residues are part of each CDR3. A D gene is named only where the DNA matches it firmly. A clone size is listed for some rows: how often the clone was seen (once, few, many), or a class if it is expanded.

TRBJ1-2 | NA | TRBV28 | NA | 14 | TGTGCCAGCAGTTTATTTCGGGGGGACTATGGCTACACCTTC | CASSLFRGDYGYTF
TRBJ2-5 | NA | TRBV6-2/TRBV6-3 | NA | 15 | TGTGCCAGCAGTTATGAGGGACGGAATCAAGAGACCCAGTACTTC | CASSYEGRNQETQYF
TRBJ2-7 | NA | TRBV4-1 | TRBD2 | 16 | TGCGCCAGCAGCCAATCTACTAGCGGCCGAGCCTACGAGCAGTACTTC | CASSQSTSGRAYEQYF
TRBJ2-5 | few | TRBV20-1 | TRBD2 | 15 | TGCAGTGCTAGACTAGCGGGGCGGCTCCAAGAGACCCAGTACTTC | CSARLAGRLQETQYF
TRBJ2-5 | NA | TRBV4-1 | NA | 15 | TGCGCCAGCAGCCGTTCCCGGGAGCCTCAGGAGACCCAGTACTTC | CASSRSREPQETQYF
TRBJ1-2 | NA | TRBV11-2 | NA | 16 | TGTGCCAGCAGCTACCGAACAGGCCGGACAGTTGGGGGCTACACCTTC | CASSYRTGRTVGGYTF
TRBJ1-2 | NA | TRBV6-2/TRBV6-3 | NA | 14 | TGTGCCAGCCGACATGGGGGAGCTAACTATGGCTACACCTTC | CASRHGGANYGYTF
TRBJ2-5 | NA | TRBV28 | NA | 15 | TGTGCCAGCAGTATACCAGGACCTACCCAAGAGACCCAGTACTTC | CASSIPGPTQETQYF
TRBJ2-6 | NA | TRBV21-1 | NA | 15 | TGTGCCAGCAGCATCCGGGACTCTGGGGCCAACGTCCTGACTTTC | CASSIRDSGANVLTF
TRBJ2-5 | NA | TRBV20-1 | TRBD1 | 13 | TGCAGTGCTTTAGACAGGGGCGGGGAGACCCAGTACTTC | CSALDRGGETQYF
TRBJ2-3 | NA | TRBV5-6 | TRBD2 | 16 | TGTGTCAGCAGCTTGGACGGGACTAGCGTGACAGATACGCAGTATTTT | CVSSLDGTSVTDTQYF
TRBJ2-3 | NA | TRBV25-1 | NA | 14 | TGTGCCAGCAGTGAGAGCACAGGGATAGATACGCAGTATTTT | CASSESTGIDTQYF
TRBJ2-5 | few | TRBV6-2/TRBV6-3 | NA | 11 | TGTGCCAGCATGACAGAAGAGACCCAGTACTTC | CASMTEETQYF
TRBJ1-1 | NA | TRBV29-1 | NA | 14 | TGCAGCGTTGAGCTACAGGGTACCAACACTGAAGCTTTCTTT | CSVELQGTNTEAFF
TRBJ1-3 | NA | TRBV7-2 | NA | 15 | TGTACCAGCAGCTCAGGACAGCTCTCTGGAAACACCATATATTTT | CTSSSGQLSGNTIYF
TRBJ1-2 | NA | TRBV7-8 | NA | 15 | TGTGCCAGCAGCCTGGACACCAAACCGAACTATGGCTACACCTTC | CASSLDTKPNYGYTF
TRBJ2-1 | NA | TRBV29-1 | NA | 12 | TGCAGCGTTTGGGCAGCCTACAATGAGCAGTTCTTC | CSVWAAYNEQFF
TRBJ2-5 | NA | TRBV3-1 | NA | 13 | TGTGCCATCCTCCTCCGGAACCAAGAGACCCAGTACTTC | CAILLRNQETQYF
TRBJ1-2 | NA | TRBV29-1 | NA | 13 | TGCAGCGTCGGACCGCAGGGTTCCTATGGCTACACCTTC | CSVGPQGSYGYTF
TRBJ1-1 | few | TRBV27 | TRBD1 | 14 | TGTGCCAGCAGTTTGGGCAGGGGGTTCACTGAAGCTTTCTTT | CASSLGRGFTEAFF
TRBJ2-7 | NA | TRBV7-2 | NA | 13 | TGTGCCAGCAGCGGGGACACCTCCTACGAGCAGTACTTC | CASSGDTSYEQYF
TRBJ2-1 | NA | TRBV18 | NA | 13 | TGTGCCAGCTCACCTACAGGGTCCAATGAGCAGTTCTTC | CASSPTGSNEQFF
TRBJ1-1 | NA | TRBV6-5 | NA | 13 | TGTGCCACCTACCGGGACTCCAACACTGAAGCTTTCTTT | CATYRDSNTEAFF
TRBJ2-1 | NA | TRBV11-2 | TRBD1 | 15 | TGTGCCAGCAGCTTTCAGGGACAGGCCTACAATGAGCAGTTCTTC | CASSFQGQAYNEQFF
TRBJ2-7 | NA | TRBV5-1 | NA | 15 | TGCGCCAGCAGCCAGCGAAACAGGGACGCCTACGAGCAGTACTTC | CASSQRNRDAYEQYF
TRBJ2-1 | NA | TRBV2 | NA | 17 | TGTGCCAGCAGTGAAATGGGAGGGGGATATGTCGCCAATGAGCAGTTCTTC | CASSEMGGGYVANEQFF
TRBJ2-5 | NA | TRBV5-4 | NA | 14 | TGTGCCAGCAGCTTGGATGTGGGGCCCCTAGAGCAGTACTTC | CASSLDVGPLEQYF